The 15 T cell receptor beta chains below were found in one sample sequenced in a study of T cell changes during pregnancy in multiple sclerosis. The assay was immunoSEQ multiplex PCR, and TCRdb's table has in-frame clones only and misses some. The sample carries tens of thousands of clones, approximately 91% recorded once. Sample: peripheral blood, taken in the first trimester of pregnancy. The receptors were gathered from a female donor with multiple sclerosis, enrolled in a pregnancy study.

The J gene is TRBJ2-5, the V gene TRBV30; the D gene is possibly TRBD1 (6 bases). This CDR3 has 14 amino acids. V was clipped by 4 bases and J by 1 base, with 13 bases between them. In germline, CDR1 is GTSNPN, CDR2 SVGIG (reference sequence). For the CDR3, the DNA is TGTGCCTGGATCCTCAAGACAGGCCAAGAGACCCAGTACTTC. Translation gives CAWILKTGQETQYF.

CDR3 sequence: CASGRGQGKWANTEAFF. DNA of the CDR3: TGTGCCAGTGGAAGAGGACAGGGAAAGTGGGCGAACACTGAAGCTTTCTTT. This chain joins TRBV19 and TRBJ1-1; 8 nucleotides line up with TRBD1. The CDR3 has 17 residues. V shed 8 bases, J shed 1 base, and the junction held 15 bases outside the gene matches. The germline V gene has CDR1 LNHDA and CDR2 SQIVND (reference sequence).

This chain joins TRBV5-1 and TRBJ1-3; tentative D call: TRBD1 (5 bases). The CDR3 sequence is 16 residues long. The V end was cut by 2 bases, the J end by 2 bases, with 14 bases between. Germline values: CDR1 SGHRS, CDR2 YFSETQ. This CDR3 is CASSFSPTDPGNTIYF. CDR3 in DNA: TGCGCCAGCAGCTTTTCTCCGACAGACCCTGGAAACACCATATATTTT.

This chain joins TRBV10-3 and TRBJ1-1; tentatively, D is TRBD1 (5 bases). The CDR3 is made up of 13 amino acids. V was trimmed by 6 bases and J by 0 bases, leaving 8 bases between them. Germline V CDR1 and CDR2: ENHRY, SYGVKD. Written as DNA, the CDR3 is TGTGCCATCAGGGACACTTTGAACACTGAAGCTTTCTTT. The encoded protein is CAIRDTLNTEAFF.

The J gene is TRBJ2-7, the V gene TRBV30; D is undetermined. The V end lost 4 bases, the J end lost 2 bases, and 9 bases lay between the germline ends. Germline V gene data show CDR1 as GTSNPN and CDR2 as SVGIG (reference sequence). This CDR3 is 12 amino acids long. The CDR3 DNA sequence: TGTGCCTGGATCCAATCTACCTACGAGCAGTACTTC. It translates to CAWIQSTYEQYF. The full variable domain, with the rest looked up from reference TRBV30 and TRBJ2-7, is SQTIHQWPATLVQPVGSPLSLECTVEGTSNPNLYWYRQAAGRGLQLLFYSVGIGQISSEVPQNLSASRPQDRQFILSSKKLLLSDSGFYLCAWIQSTYEQYFGPGTRLTVT.

In its sample, this clone was seen once. J is TRBJ1-5 and V is TRBV6-5; D uncertain. The CDR3 is 15 amino acids. Germline loops: CDR1 MNHEY, CDR2 SVGAGI. Trimming cost V 8 bases and J 0 bases, with 14 bases left between them. Written as DNA, the CDR3 is TGTGCCAGCCAAAGACGGGTAAATAGCAATCAGCCCCAGCATTTT. It is translated as CASQRRVNSNQPQHF.

In this sample, this clone turned up a few times. The chain uses TRBV4-3 and TRBJ2-6; TRBD2 matches 7 bases. J gave up 2 bases and V 4 bases, and 5 bases lay outside the gene matches. This CDR3 region has 16 residues. Germline V gene data show CDR1 as LGHNA and CDR2 as YSLEER. The CDR3 sequence is CASSLAAGAGANVLTF. CDR3 sequence (DNA): TGCGCCAGCAGCCTCGCGGCGGGGGCTGGGGCCAACGTCCTGACTTTC.

The V call is TRBV20-1, the J call TRBJ2-1; unclear D gene. CDR3 size: 11 residues. Trimming left V 6 bases short and J 2 bases short, with 5 bases between. CDR1 and CDR2 (germline): DFQATT, SNEGSKA (reference sequence). DNA for the CDR3: TGCAGTGCAAATACCTACAATGAGCAGTTCTTC. Translated, it gives CSANTYNEQFF.

The chain uses TRBV27 and TRBJ1-1, with 9 bases matching TRBD1. Per germline, CDR1 MNHEY and CDR2 SMNVEV (reference sequence). J lost 4 bases, V lost 0 bases, and 9 bases had no gene match. There are 17 residues in the CDR3. The CDR3 here is CASSLSIADRGATEAFF. The CDR3 bases are TGTGCCAGCAGTTTATCGATTGCGGACAGGGGCGCCACTGAAGCTTTCTTT.

The chain employs TRBV6-4 and TRBJ2-2; D call uncertain. Germline V lookup: CDR1 MRHNA, CDR2 SNTAGT. The CDR3 loop spans 13 amino acids. V was pared by 3 bases and J by 6 bases, with 8 bases between. The CDR3 sequence is CASSDLFSGELFF. CDR3 DNA sequence: TGTGCCAGCAGTGATTTGTTCTCCGGGGAGCTGTTTTTT.

The chain is built from TRBV4-1 and TRBJ1-6, with D uncertain. The CDR3 contains 16 residues. Germline loops: CDR1 MGHRA, CDR2 YSYEKL. V lost 0 bases and J 0 bases, leaving 6 bases between the germline ends. CDR3 coding DNA: TGCGCCAGCAGCCAAGAACAGTTCTCCTATAATTCACCCCTCCACTTT. This gives the protein CASSQEQFSYNSPLHF.

The rearrangement links TRBV19 to TRBJ2-3; D is uncertain. Trimming stripped 4 bases from V and 5 bases from J, with 10 bases between. This CDR3 comprises 13 residues. The germline gives CDR1 LNHDA, CDR2 SQIVND (reference sequence). This CDR3 is CASSTNREDTQYF. For the CDR3, the DNA is TGTGCCAGTAGTACCAACCGAGAAGATACGCAGTATTTT. Full variable domain (rest looked up from reference TRBV19 and TRBJ2-3): DGGITQSPKYLFRKEGQNVTLSCEQNLNHDAMYWYRQDPGQGLRLIYYSQIVNDFQKGDIAEGYSVSREKKESFPLTVTSAQKNPTAFYLCASSTNREDTQYFGPGTRLTVL.

The V gene is TRBV2, the J gene TRBJ2-7, with unresolved D. The CDR3 is 20 amino acids. Germline assignment: CDR1 SNHLY and CDR2 FYNNEI. Trimming cost V 4 bases and J 0 bases, with 28 bases left between them. CDR3 protein: CASSGYFAASTQWVSYEQYF. The CDR3 DNA is TGTGCCAGCAGTGGTTATTTCGCGGCGTCTACCCAGTGGGTCTCCTACGAGCAGTACTTC.

This clone was observed a single time. This sequence joins TRBV5-1 and TRBJ2-7, with D tentatively TRBD1 (7 bases). The CDR3 totals 15 residues. The V and J ends lost 2 bases and 6 bases respectively, with 18 bases between them. The V gene's germline CDR1 is SGHRS and CDR2 YFSETQ. The CDR3: CASSFAEGAIIEQYF. As DNA, the CDR3 is TGCGCCAGCAGCTTCGCGGAGGGGGCTATTATCGAGCAGTACTTC.

J is TRBJ2-7 and V is TRBV5-4, with TRBD1 matching over 7 bases. Germline values: CDR1 SGHNT, CDR2 YYREEE (reference sequence). The CDR3 covers 13 residues. Unmatched junction bases numbered 7, after V lost 0 bases and J lost 10 bases. Here the CDR3 reads CASSLDRGVVQYF. The CDR3 DNA follows: TGTGCCAGCAGCTTGGACAGGGGAGTGGTACAGTACTTC.